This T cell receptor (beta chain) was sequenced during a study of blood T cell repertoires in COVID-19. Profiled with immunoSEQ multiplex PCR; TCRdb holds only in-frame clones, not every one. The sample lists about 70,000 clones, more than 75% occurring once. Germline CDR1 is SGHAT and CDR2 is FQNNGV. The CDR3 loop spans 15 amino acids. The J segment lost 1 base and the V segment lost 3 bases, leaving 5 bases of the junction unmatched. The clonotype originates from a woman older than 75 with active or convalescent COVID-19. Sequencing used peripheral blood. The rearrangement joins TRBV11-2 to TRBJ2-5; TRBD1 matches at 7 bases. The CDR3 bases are TGTGCCAGCAGCTTCCGAGGGGGCGGCCAAGAGACCCAGTACTTC. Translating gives CASSFRGGGQETQYF.